The present TCR beta chain was sequenced within a study of blood T cell repertoires in COVID-19. Residents of about two dozen US areas, aged roughly 18 to 89 years, made up the participants. This CDR3 has 16 amino acids. V lost 4 bases and J lost 7; bases outside the gene matches: 10. Germline lookup yields CDR1 MNHEY and CDR2 SVGEGT. As processed by the authors: Researchers report that nucleated cell counts were estimated from reference gene primer amplification. The table came from immunoSEQ multiplex PCR; TCRdb's copy has only in-frame clones and leaves some out. The V and J calls and the clone size are those of that table, but D and trimming were determined from the DNA. The profile shows roughly 330,000 clones, over 75% of them singletons.

The J gene is TRBJ2-1, the V gene TRBV6-2 or TRBV6-3; 10 bases align to TRBD2. This TCR derives from a man aged 25-45 years who had recovered from COVID-19. The source material was PBMCs or T cells enriched from blood (not recorded which). CDR3 in amino acids: CASSFGLAGVGNEQFF. In nucleotides, the CDR3 is TGTGCCAGCAGTTTTGGTCTAGCGGGGGTTGGGAATGAGCAGTTCTTC.